The 24 T cell receptor beta chains in this list originate from one sample, sequenced in a study of post-analysis software for immune sequencing data. What these receptors recognize is not known. Overall study results and limits: Among four to six TRBV segments more frequent in patients than controls were TRBV5-6, TRBV5-1 and TRBV20-1.

Incorporated into the TCR beta cDNA libraries were unique molecular identifiers, which served to reduce PCR and sequencing biases. TCRdb independently ran MiXCR on the PCR reads; one entry per CDR3 protein. Here the sample spans some 700,000 distinct CDR3 sequences, more than 50% being singletons. Source material: blood. The receptors were gathered from a girl aged 2-10 years with multiple sclerosis.

The chain joins TRBV5-1 to TRBJ2-2; D possibly corresponds to TRBD1 (6 bases). V gave up 4 bases and J gave up 3 bases, with 16 bases separating them. CDR1 is SGHRS, CDR2 YFSETQ, per germline. This CDR3 region has 16 residues. In nucleotides, the CDR3 is TGCGCCAGCAGCCCCCTGGACAGAAAGTACACCGGGGAGCTGTTTTTT. Amino acids: CASSPLDRKYTGELFF.

This clonotype was detected only a few times. V and J are TRBV20-1 and TRBJ2-7, with TRBD1 matching over 8 bases. The germline V gene encodes CDR1 DFQATT and CDR2 SNEGSKA (reference sequence). CDR3 length: 14 residues. The trim removed 0 bases at V and 7 bases at J, leaving 8 bases unmatched. The CDR3 protein is CSARDAQGAHEQYF. In DNA form, the CDR3 reads TGCAGTGCTAGAGACGCCCAGGGGGCTCATGAGCAGTACTTC.

V gene TRBV7-3 combines with J gene TRBJ1-1; TRBD1 might be the D (5 bases). Germline V gives CDR1 SGHTA, CDR2 FQGTGA. V was pared by 0 bases and J by 4 bases, with 12 bases between. The CDR3 spans 15 residues. The CDR3 coding sequence is TGTGCCAGCAGCTTAACGTTCGGGGGAAGCACTGAAGCTTTCTTT. Amino acids: CASSLTFGGSTEAFF.

The gene calls are TRBV27 and TRBJ1-5, with D maybe TRBD1 (6 bases). Germline assignment: CDR1 MNHEY and CDR2 SMNVEV (reference sequence). V gave up 5 bases and J gave up 7 bases, with 21 bases separating them. This CDR3 is 16 amino acids long. The CDR3 nucleotides read TGTGCCAGCAGTCCTCCCCCGACAGGTTATGGGCAGCCCCAGCATTTT. It encodes CASSPPPTGYGQPQHF.

The V call is TRBV5-1, the J call TRBJ1-1; tentatively, D is TRBD1 (5 bases). The CDR3 is 12 residues long. Germline V gene lookup returns CDR1 SGHRS and CDR2 YFSETQ. Trimming stripped 5 bases from V and 7 bases from J, with 12 bases between. The DNA of the CDR3 is TGCGCCAGCAGGGAGGGGAAGGGTGAAGCTTTCTTT. Translating it yields CASREGKGEAFF.

The CDR3 reads CSVGAGAYTGELFF. CDR3 DNA: TGCAGCGTTGGGGCAGGGGCATACACCGGGGAGCTGTTTTTT. This sequence joins TRBV29-1 and TRBJ2-2; a weak D match, TRBD1 (6 bases). Trimming removed 4 bases at V and 3 bases at J, with 12 bases between. This CDR3 region has 14 residues. CDR1 and CDR2 from the germline V gene are SQVTM and ANQGSEA.

The rearrangement uses TRBV4-1 and TRBJ2-1, with 9 bases lining up with TRBD2. J was trimmed by 2 bases and V by 5 bases; bases with no gene match: 4. The CDR3 runs 15 residues. Germline V CDR1 and CDR2: MGHRA, YSYEKL. This CDR3 is CASSTRTSAYNEQFF. The CDR3, as DNA: TGCGCCAGCAGCACCCGGACTAGCGCCTACAATGAGCAGTTCTTC.

The genes are TRBV6-5 and TRBJ2-1, with TRBD2 identical over 10 bases. V lost 5 bases, J lost 4 bases, and 8 bases stayed unmatched. Germline lookup yields CDR1 MNHEY and CDR2 SVGAGI. This CDR3 has 16 residues. The CDR3 DNA is TGTGCCAGCAGTCGATCTGGAGCGGGGGGGTACAATGAGCAGTTCTTC. As protein: CASSRSGAGGYNEQFF.

The chain has TRBV28 and TRBJ2-3, with TRBD2 matching 13 bases. This CDR3 is built from 15 residues. Trimming cost V 7 bases and J 6 bases; bases outside gene matches: 7. The V gene's germline CDR1 is MDHEN and CDR2 SYDVKM. The CDR3 loop is CASTLLAGGPDTQYF. The CDR3 DNA follows: TGTGCCAGCACCCTACTAGCGGGGGGGCCGGATACGCAGTATTTT. Full variable domain (rest looked up from reference TRBV28 and TRBJ2-3): DVKVTQSSRYLVKRTGEKVFLECVQDMDHENMFWYRQDPGLGLRLIYFSYDVKMKEKGDIPEGYSVSREKKERFSLILESASTNQTSMYLCASTLLAGGPDTQYFGPGTRLTVL.

This rearrangement joins TRBV5-1 to TRBJ1-5, with D possibly matching TRBD1 (6 bases). Per the germline V gene, CDR1 is SGHRS and CDR2 is YFSETQ. V dropped 4 bases and J dropped 2 bases, with 19 bases sitting between them. CDR3 length: 17 amino acids. The CDR3 loop is CASSRGDFGAGNQPQHF. DNA for the CDR3: TGCGCCAGCAGCAGGGGGGACTTCGGGGCTGGCAATCAGCCCCAGCATTTT.

The rearrangement joins TRBV20-1 to TRBJ1-1; 12 nucleotides agree with TRBD1. The germline gives CDR1 DFQATT, CDR2 SNEGSKA (reference sequence). The CDR3 loop spans 12 amino acids. V gave up 6 bases and J gave up 4 bases; unmatched junction bases: 0. CDR3 sequence: CSAGQGATEAFF. Here the CDR3 DNA reads TGCAGTGCGGGACAGGGGGCCACTGAAGCTTTCTTT.

J is TRBJ2-1 and V is TRBV5-1; 7 positions agree with TRBD1. The trim removed 0 bases at V and 14 bases at J, leaving 11 bases unmatched. CDR1 and CDR2 (germline): SGHRS, YFSETQ. The CDR3 is 14 amino acids. This CDR3 is CASSLVEYEGTEFF. The CDR3 DNA sequence: TGCGCCAGCAGCTTGGTCGAGTACGAAGGGACAGAGTTCTTC.

This clonotype was observed a few times. A junction boundary mismatches the germline segment, possibly from a read error. This chain links TRBV3-1 with TRBJ2-4; unclear D gene. The CDR3 runs 15 residues. CDR1 and CDR2 from the germline V gene are LGHDT and YNNKEL (reference sequence). The CDR3 nucleotides read TGTGCCAGCAGCCAAGAGAGCGTTCCCAAAAACATTCAGTACTTT. Translating it yields CASSQESVPKNIQYF.

Points on this clonotype: The junction departs from the called germline gene at one end, perhaps through a read error. The rearrangement links TRBV6-2 or TRBV6-3 to TRBJ2-1, with D tentatively TRBD1 (5 bases). Germline lookup yields CDR1 MNHEY and CDR2 SVGEGT. This CDR3 has 13 residues. The CDR3 region is CTSSYSGYNEQFF. Written as DNA, the CDR3 is TGTACCAGCAGTTACTCAGGGTACAATGAGCAGTTCTTC.

This chain joins TRBV2 and TRBJ1-2, with 12 nucleotides matching TRBD1. There are 14 residues in the CDR3. Germline lookup yields CDR1 SNHLY and CDR2 FYNNEI. V was pared by 6 bases and J by 7 bases, with 6 bases of the junction left unmatched. The chain's CDR3 is CASRGTGGAFGYTF. CDR3 nucleotide sequence: TGTGCCAGCAGAGGGACAGGGGGCGCGTTTGGCTACACCTTC.

In this sample, this clonotype turned up many times. One junction end disagrees with the germline gene, perhaps due to a read error. The rearrangement uses TRBV5-1 and TRBJ2-7; a weak D match, TRBD1 (6 bases). The CDR3 totals 13 residues. CDR1 is SGHRS and CDR2 is YFSETQ in the germline V gene. The CDR3 bases are TGTGCCAGCAGCTTACAAGGGGGCTACGAGCAGTACTTC. As protein: CASSLQGGYEQYF.

The chain has TRBV7-6 and TRBJ2-4; TRBD2 might be the D (6 bases). The closer fit of TRBJ2-5 to the DNA end suggests the J call may be wrong. CDR3 length: 17 amino acids. Germline values: CDR1 SGHVS, CDR2 FNYEAQ. CDR3 in DNA: TGTGCCAGCAGCTCGACCCGAGCCGGGACTGTTCAAGAGACCCAGTACTTC. Its translation: CASSSTRAGTVQETQYF.

V usage is TRBV13 and J usage is TRBJ2-7, with 10 nucleotides matching TRBD1. Germline loops: CDR1 PRHDT, CDR2 FYEKMQ (reference sequence). This CDR3 is built from 15 residues. Trimming took 5 bases from V and 2 from J; bases not matched to a gene: 6. The CDR3 sequence is CASSPRGTGAYEQYF. In DNA form, the CDR3 reads TGTGCCAGCAGCCCGAGAGGGACAGGGGCCTACGAGCAGTACTTC.

This chain joins TRBV3-1 and TRBJ2-7; D is possibly TRBD1 or TRBD2 (5 bases each). The V gene lost 1 base and the J gene lost 3 bases, with 10 bases spanning the gap. The length of the CDR3 is 14 residues. Per germline, CDR1 LGHDT and CDR2 YNNKEL (reference sequence). In DNA form, the CDR3 reads TGTGCCAGCAGCCAAGTACGAGGGGACTACGAGCAGTACTTC. This translates into CASSQVRGDYEQYF.

This chain connects TRBV20-1 to TRBJ2-7; perhaps D is TRBD1 or TRBD2 (6 bases each). From germline, CDR1 is DFQATT and CDR2 SNEGSKA (reference sequence). V lost 5 bases and J 3 bases, leaving 23 bases between the germline ends. The CDR3 spans 16 residues. The CDR3 is CSAPGTYPRGGYEQYF. In nucleotides, the CDR3 is TGCAGTGCTCCAGGGACTTACCCACGAGGGGGCTACGAGCAGTACTTC.

The V and J genes are TRBV7-8 and TRBJ2-7, with a weak D call TRBD1 (6 bases). The end of the DNA is better explained by TRBJ2-5, so the J call may be wrong. Germline V CDR1 and CDR2: SGHVS, FQNEAQ. The CDR3 length is 15 residues. CDR3 nucleotides: TGTGCCAGCTCCCCCAGGGCCGATAGGGGGGAGACCCAGTACTTC. Translating it yields CASSPRADRGETQYF.

The V gene is TRBV19, the J gene TRBJ2-1; perhaps TRBD1 as D (5 bases). Germline loops: CDR1 LNHDA, CDR2 SQIVND (reference sequence). Trimming removed 6 bases at V and 5 bases at J, with 20 bases between. CDR3 size: 16 residues. The CDR3 sequence is CASRETDNGLNNEQFF. CDR3 bases: TGTGCCAGTAGGGAAACGGACAACGGGCTTAACAATGAGCAGTTCTTC. Complete variable domain (other parts from reference TRBV19 and TRBJ2-1): DGGITQSPKYLFRKEGQNVTLSCEQNLNHDAMYWYRQDPGQGLRLIYYSQIVNDFQKGDIAEGYSVSREKKESFPLTVTSAQKNPTAFYLCASRETDNGLNNEQFFGPGTRLTVL.

This clonotype was observed a few times. CDR3 sequence (DNA): TGTGCCAGCAGTGACCGGGACCTCCTTCTGCATGGCTACACCTTC. Translating gives CASSDRDLLLHGYTF. This chain links TRBV6-1 with TRBJ1-2; D perhaps matches TRBD1 (5 bases). Deletions cut 3 bases from V and 6 bases from J, with 17 bases between. The CDR3 runs 15 residues. Germline loops: CDR1 MNHNS, CDR2 SASEGT.

This chain links TRBV11-2 with TRBJ1-5; tentative D call: TRBD1 (5 bases). Trimming removed 3 bases from V and 4 bases from J, with 13 bases in between. CDR1 SGHAT and CDR2 FQNNGV come from the germline V gene. This CDR3 spans 15 amino acids. This chain's CDR3 is CASSFRTLINQPQHF. CDR3 coding DNA: TGTGCCAGCAGCTTCAGGACATTAATTAATCAGCCCCAGCATTTT. The full variable domain, completed using reference TRBV11-2 and TRBJ1-5, is EAGVAQSPRYKIIEKRQSVAFWCNPISGHATLYWYQQILGQGPKLLIQFQNNGVVDDSQLPKDRFSAERLKGVDSTLKIQPAKLEDSAVYLCASSFRTLINQPQHFGDGTRLSIL.